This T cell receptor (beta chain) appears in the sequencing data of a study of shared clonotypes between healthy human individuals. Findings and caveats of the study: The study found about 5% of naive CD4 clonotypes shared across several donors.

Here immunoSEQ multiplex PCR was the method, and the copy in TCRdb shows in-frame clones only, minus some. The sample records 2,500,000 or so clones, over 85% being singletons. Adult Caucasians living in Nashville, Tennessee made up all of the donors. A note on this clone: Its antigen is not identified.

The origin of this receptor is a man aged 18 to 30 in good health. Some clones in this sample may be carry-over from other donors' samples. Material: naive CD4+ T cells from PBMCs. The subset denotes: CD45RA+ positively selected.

The CDR3 sequence is CASSRSRDSGRNEQFF. DNA of the CDR3: TGCGCCAGCAGCAGATCCCGGGACAGCGGGAGGAATGAGCAGTTCTTC. The V gene is TRBV5-1, the J gene TRBJ2-1; the match to TRBD2 covers 9 bases. Germline CDR1 SGHRS, CDR2 YFSETQ. CDR3 size: 16 residues. The junction had 12 bases not matched to a gene; V was cut back by 4 bases and J by 7 bases.